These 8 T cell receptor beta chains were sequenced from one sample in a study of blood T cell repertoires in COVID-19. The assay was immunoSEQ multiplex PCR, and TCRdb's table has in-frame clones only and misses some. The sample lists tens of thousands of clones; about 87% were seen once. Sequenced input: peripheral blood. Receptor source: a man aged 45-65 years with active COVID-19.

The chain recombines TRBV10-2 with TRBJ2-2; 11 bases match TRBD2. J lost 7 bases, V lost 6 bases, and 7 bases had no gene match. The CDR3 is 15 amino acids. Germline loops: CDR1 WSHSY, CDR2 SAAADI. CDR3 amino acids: CASSRSGGAGGELFF. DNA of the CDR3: TGCGCCAGCAGCCGTAGCGGGGGGGCCGGCGGGGAGCTGTTTTTT.

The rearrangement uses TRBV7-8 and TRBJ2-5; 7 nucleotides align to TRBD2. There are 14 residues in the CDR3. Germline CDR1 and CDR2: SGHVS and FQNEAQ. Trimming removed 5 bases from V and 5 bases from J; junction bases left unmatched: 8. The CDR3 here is CASSGKTSMETQYF. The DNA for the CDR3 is TGTGCCAGCAGCGGAAAGACTAGCATGGAGACCCAGTACTTC. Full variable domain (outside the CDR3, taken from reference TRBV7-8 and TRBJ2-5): GAGVSQSPRYKVAKRGQDVALRCDPISGHVSLFWYQQALGQGPEFLTYFQNEAQLDKSGLPSDRFFAERPEGSVSTLKIQRTQQEDSAVYLCASSGKTSMETQYFGPGTRLLVL.

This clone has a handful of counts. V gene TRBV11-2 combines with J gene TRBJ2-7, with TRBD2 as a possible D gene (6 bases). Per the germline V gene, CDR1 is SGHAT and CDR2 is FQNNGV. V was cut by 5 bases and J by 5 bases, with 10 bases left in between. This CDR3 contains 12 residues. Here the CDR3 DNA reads TGTGCCAGCAGCCCGGCGGGGAACGAGCAGTACTTC. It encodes CASSPAGNEQYF.

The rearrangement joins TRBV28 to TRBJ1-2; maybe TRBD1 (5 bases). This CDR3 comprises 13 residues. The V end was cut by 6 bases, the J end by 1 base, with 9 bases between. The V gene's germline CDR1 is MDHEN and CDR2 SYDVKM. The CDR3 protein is CASRTDLNYGYTF. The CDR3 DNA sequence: TGTGCCAGCAGGACAGACCTTAACTATGGCTACACCTTC.

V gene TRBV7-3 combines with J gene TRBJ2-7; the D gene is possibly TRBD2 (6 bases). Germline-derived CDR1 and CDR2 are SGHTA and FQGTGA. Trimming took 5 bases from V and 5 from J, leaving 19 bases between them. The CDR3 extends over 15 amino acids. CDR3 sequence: CASSLNGRREDEQYF. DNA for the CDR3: TGTGCCAGCAGCCTAAATGGGAGAAGGGAGGACGAGCAGTACTTC.

The CDR3: CASSLLGQGNTEAFF. The CDR3 DNA is TGTGCCAGCAGCTTGCTGGGACAGGGGAACACTGAAGCTTTCTTT. The chain employs TRBV7-3 and TRBJ1-1; 9 nucleotides match TRBD1. Per the germline V gene, CDR1 is SGHTA and CDR2 is FQGTGA. This CDR3 spans 15 amino acids. The V segment lost 3 bases and the J segment 1 base; nucleotides outside the gene matches: 3.

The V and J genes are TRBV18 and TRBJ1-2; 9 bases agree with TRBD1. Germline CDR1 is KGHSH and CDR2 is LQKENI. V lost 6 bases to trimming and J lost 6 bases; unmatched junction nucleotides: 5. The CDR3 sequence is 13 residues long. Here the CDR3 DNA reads TGTGCCAGCTCCCCCGGGACAGGGAATGGCTACACCTTC. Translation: CASSPGTGNGYTF.

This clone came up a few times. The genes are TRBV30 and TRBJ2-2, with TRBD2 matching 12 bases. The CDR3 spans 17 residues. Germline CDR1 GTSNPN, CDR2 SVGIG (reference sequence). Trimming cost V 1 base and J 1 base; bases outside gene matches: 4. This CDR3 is CAWSGLAGDMNTGELFF. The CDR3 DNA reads TGTGCCTGGAGTGGACTAGCGGGAGACATGAACACCGGGGAGCTGTTTTTT.